A single sample gave rise to the 10 T cell receptor beta chains below, sequenced in a study of technical replicates of blood from a handful of donors. TCRdb keeps only in-frame clones here, not all; method: immunoSEQ multiplex PCR. The sample lists about 100,000 clones; 85% to 95% were seen once. Sample: T cells isolated from PBMCs. These receptors all come from a human donor in good health.

V gene TRBV19 combines with J gene TRBJ2-5; 9 bases map to TRBD2. V lost 2 bases, J lost 3 bases, and 4 bases stayed unmatched. The CDR3 totals 15 residues. Germline V gives CDR1 LNHDA, CDR2 SQIVND (reference sequence). CDR3: CASSIYGGREETQYF. CDR3 coding DNA: TGTGCCAGTAGTATATACGGCGGGAGGGAAGAGACCCAGTACTTC. The full variable domain, with the rest looked up from reference TRBV19 and TRBJ2-5, is DGGITQSPKYLFRKEGQNVTLSCEQNLNHDAMYWYRQDPGQGLRLIYYSQIVNDFQKGDIAEGYSVSREKKESFPLTVTSAQKNPTAFYLCASSIYGGREETQYFGPGTRLLVL.

The J gene is TRBJ1-1, the V gene TRBV5-6; D remains ambiguous. The CDR3 sequence is 13 residues long. Trimming pared 4 bases from V and 1 base from J, leaving 8 bases between. In germline, CDR1 is SGHDT, CDR2 YYEEEE. In DNA, the CDR3 is TGTGCCAGCAGCGTGGACTGGAACACTGAAGCTTTCTTT. Its translation is CASSVDWNTEAFF. The full variable domain, with the rest looked up from reference TRBV5-6 and TRBJ1-1, is DAGVTQSPTHLIKTRGQQVTLRCSPKSGHDTVSWYQQALGQGPQFIFQYYEEEERQRGNFPDRFSGHQFPNYSSELNVNALLLGDSALYLCASSVDWNTEAFFGQGTRLTVV.

The chain carries TRBV19 and TRBJ2-7, with TRBD1 as a possible D gene (5 bases). The CDR3 is 15 residues long. Trimming stripped 3 bases from V and 7 bases from J, with 19 bases between. Germline V gene lookup returns CDR1 LNHDA and CDR2 SQIVND (reference sequence). The CDR3 DNA reads TGTGCCAGTAGTATGCAGCAGGGCTCCCTAGGGGAGCAGTACTTC. This encodes CASSMQQGSLGEQYF. The variable domain in full, with the rest retrieved from reference TRBV19 and TRBJ2-7, is DGGITQSPKYLFRKEGQNVTLSCEQNLNHDAMYWYRQDPGQGLRLIYYSQIVNDFQKGDIAEGYSVSREKKESFPLTVTSAQKNPTAFYLCASSMQQGSLGEQYFGPGTRLTVT.

The chain is built from TRBV9 and TRBJ2-2; 9 nucleotides line up with TRBD2. CDR1 and CDR2 from the germline V gene are SGDLS and YYNGEE. This CDR3 region has 15 residues. Trimming at V came to 3 bases and at J to 9 bases, leaving 9 bases not matched to a gene. Written as DNA, the CDR3 is TGTGCCAGCAGCGAGGGTAGCGGGAGCAGCTGGGAGCTGTTTTTT. Translated, it gives CASSEGSGSSWELFF.

The V gene is TRBV19, the J gene TRBJ2-1; 8 nucleotides match TRBD1. There are 13 residues in the CDR3. From germline, CDR1 is LNHDA and CDR2 SQIVND (reference sequence). The V and J ends lost 8 bases and 3 bases, in that order; junction bases with no gene match: 3. CDR3 in DNA: TGTGCCAGTGGACAGGGACTCTACAATGAGCAGTTCTTC. Amino acids: CASGQGLYNEQFF.

Only a few counts were recorded for this clone. The chain combines TRBV20-1 with TRBJ1-1, with D unclear. Deletions cut 7 bases from V and 0 bases from J, with 6 bases between. The CDR3 totals 11 residues. Germline V lookup: CDR1 DFQATT, CDR2 SNEGSKA (reference sequence). The CDR3 spells CSVEVNTEAFF. CDR3 nucleotide sequence: TGCAGTGTCGAGGTGAACACTGAAGCTTTCTTT.

The rearrangement uses TRBV29-1 and TRBJ2-2; the match to TRBD2 covers 7 bases. CDR3 size: 14 residues. The V gene end was trimmed by 5 bases and the J gene end by 2 bases; junction bases not matched to a gene: 5. Per germline, CDR1 SQVTM and CDR2 ANQGSEA. DNA of the CDR3: TGCAGCGTTCAATGGGGGGGAAACACCGGGGAGCTGTTTTTT. Protein: CSVQWGGNTGELFF.

The gene calls are TRBV27 and TRBJ2-7; D perhaps matches TRBD2 (5 bases). This CDR3 is built from 15 residues. Germline lookup yields CDR1 MNHEY and CDR2 SMNVEV (reference sequence). V was cut by 2 bases and J by 5 bases, with 16 bases left in between. The CDR3 nucleotides read TGTGCCAGCAGTTTAATCAGAGGGTTTAAGGACGAGCAGTACTTC. Its translation is CASSLIRGFKDEQYF.

The chain is built from TRBV5-1 and TRBJ2-1; D unresolved. From germline, CDR1 is SGHRS and CDR2 YFSETQ. The CDR3 spans 14 residues. The V gene lost 0 bases and the J gene lost 7 bases, with 11 bases spanning the gap. The CDR3 loop reads CASSLVASYNEQFF. In DNA form, the CDR3 reads TGCGCCAGCAGCTTGGTAGCTAGTTATAATGAGCAGTTCTTC.

This chain links TRBV27 with TRBJ2-5; maybe TRBD1 (5 bases). CDR3 length: 13 residues. Trimming pared 3 bases from V and 7 bases from J, leaving 12 bases between. Germline-derived CDR1 and CDR2 are MNHEY and SMNVEV (reference sequence). DNA for the CDR3: TGTGCCAGCAGTTTCGGGCAGGGTAGGACCCAGTACTTC. This encodes CASSFGQGRTQYF.